This TCR beta chain originates from a study of human T cells and chemical hapten exposure. Documented time point: patch test 1, 2 weeks after DPC sensitization. The treatment is: therapeutic diphenylcyclopropenone sensitization with weekly scalp DPC. One entry per CDR3 protein results from TCRdb running MiXCR on the RACE reads. The sample lists 180,000 or so distinct CDR3 sequences; 20% to 25% were seen once. The CDR3 extends over 14 amino acids. Trimming shortened V by 6 bases and J by 4 bases, and 17 bases separated the two germline ends. In germline, CDR1 is SGHRS, CDR2 YFSETQ. A few counts support this clonotype.

The sample was whole blood, taken in connection with sensitization to the hapten diphenylcyclopropenone (DPC). The source of this sequence is a woman aged 50 to 60 with alopecia areata. Some clones in this sample may be carry-over from other donors' samples. The V and J genes are TRBV5-1 and TRBJ2-7; D is possibly TRBD1 (5 bases). Here the CDR3 DNA reads TGCGCCAGCACCGAATCGACACAGGCGTACGAGCAGTACTTC. Translated: CASTESTQAYEQYF.